This is a list of T cell receptor beta chains from one sample in a study of CD8 T cells in Susac syndrome. MiXCR, applied by TCRdb to the immunoSEQ multiplex PCR reads, yields one record per CDR3 protein. The repertoire has 300,000 or so distinct CDR3 sequences, 92% of them found once; the top ten carry 0.065%. Sample: CD4+ T cells from PBMCs. The receptor set was obtained from a human donor with multiple sclerosis. CDR3s include the opening cysteine and the closing phenylalanine or tryptophan. Each record gives: V gene, J gene, CDR3 protein.

V: TRBV20-1; J: TRBJ2-1; CDR3: CSARVSSGRASYNEQFF
V: TRBV27; J: TRBJ2-7; CDR3: CASSVLGGSEQYF
V: TRBV20-1; J: TRBJ2-4; CDR3: CSARVGWDDLAKNIQYF
V: TRBV5-1; J: TRBJ2-3; CDR3: CASRRGETDTQYF
V: TRBV9; J: TRBJ2-3; CDR3: CASSVEGGGSGTPDTQYF
V: TRBV12-3/TRBV12-4; J: TRBJ2-7; CDR3: CASSYRLAGASYEQYF
V: TRBV6-5; J: TRBJ2-1; CDR3: CASRPGTGGPEQFF
V: TRBV19; J: TRBJ2-7; CDR3: CASSIGTTTYEQYF
V: TRBV20-1; J: TRBJ2-1; CDR3: CSARVDQGADNEQFF
V: TRBV7-9; J: TRBJ1-1; CDR3: CASSQATGGTEAFF
V: TRBV5-1; J: TRBJ2-3; CDR3: CASSFRGTPTDTQYF
V: TRBV5-5; J: TRBJ1-5; CDR3: CASSSGAYQPQHF
V: TRBV7-2; J: TRBJ1-2; CDR3: CASSILIYGYTF
V: TRBV3-1; J: TRBJ2-2; CDR3: CASRNGASDGELFF
V: TRBV20-1; J: TRBJ1-1; CDR3: CSARDIPGRQGGSTEAFF
V: TRBV7-9; J: TRBJ2-2; CDR3: CASSHRDNTGELFF
V: TRBV20-1; J: TRBJ2-7; CDR3: CSALRGPEQYF
V: TRBV4-3; J: TRBJ2-7; CDR3: CASSQDPVGGGLGEQYF
V: TRBV29-1; J: TRBJ1-1; CDR3: CSAQGAGTEASF
V: TRBV20-1; J: TRBJ1-6; CDR3: CSARGSSSYNSPLHF
V: TRBV25-1; J: TRBJ2-1; CDR3: CASSEAGLNEQFF
V: TRBV20-1; J: TRBJ1-1; CDR3: CSARGGQSRGTEAFF
V: TRBV5-1; J: TRBJ2-5; CDR3: CASSLTGTSGMNQETQYF
V: TRBV3-1; J: TRBJ1-2; CDR3: CASSQEIALTRDYGYTF
V: TRBV4-2; J: TRBJ2-7; CDR3: CASSRDGTSGGPEAYEQYF
V: TRBV5-6; J: TRBJ1-6; CDR3: CASSHPSGQNNSPLHF
V: TRBV30; J: TRBJ1-2; CDR3: CAWSSGNGYTF
V: TRBV7-3; J: TRBJ2-3; CDR3: CASSQRGTDTQYF
V: TRBV11-3; J: TRBJ2-2; CDR3: CASEREGGTGELFF